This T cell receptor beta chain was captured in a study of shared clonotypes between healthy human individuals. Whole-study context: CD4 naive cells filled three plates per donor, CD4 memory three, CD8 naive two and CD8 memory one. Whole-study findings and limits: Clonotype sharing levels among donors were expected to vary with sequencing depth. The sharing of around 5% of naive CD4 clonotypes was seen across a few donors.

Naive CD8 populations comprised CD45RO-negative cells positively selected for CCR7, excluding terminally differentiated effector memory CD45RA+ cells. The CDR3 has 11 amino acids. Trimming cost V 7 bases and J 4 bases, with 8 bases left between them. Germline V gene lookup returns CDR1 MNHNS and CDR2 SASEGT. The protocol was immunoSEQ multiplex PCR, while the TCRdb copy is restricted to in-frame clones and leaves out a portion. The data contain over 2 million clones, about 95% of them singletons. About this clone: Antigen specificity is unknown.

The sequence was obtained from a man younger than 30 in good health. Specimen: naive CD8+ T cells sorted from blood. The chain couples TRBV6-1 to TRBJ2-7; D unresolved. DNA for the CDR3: TGTGCCAGCATCAAAGGATACGAGCAGTACTTC. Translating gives CASIKGYEQYF.